This T cell receptor (beta chain) appears in the sequencing data of a study of cytomegalovirus exposure and HLA in healthy donors. V shed 3 bases and J 4 bases; nucleotides not matched to a gene: 8. This CDR3 is 16 amino acids long. It was the roughly 120-subject validation cohort, separate from the approximately 690-subject first cohort, to which the donors belonged. For this clone: Its matching antigen is unknown.

Sequenced by immunoSEQ multiplex PCR; TCRdb stores in-frame clones only, minus some. The sample shows about 160,000 clones, 95% to 96% of them seen only once. Study conclusions and caveats: Listed as cytomegalovirus-associated were 150 to 200 TCR beta chains. The study found most TCR sequences rare, yet found some public TCRs in many donors. Accounts indicate the classifier identified cytomegalovirus status with strong specificity and sensitivity.

This TCR derives from a woman between 18 and 29 years old in good health and CMV-seronegative. The chain links TRBV23-1 to TRBJ2-7, with 11 bases aligning to TRBD1. TRBV23-1 is an ORF, with its function uncertain. The specimen sequenced was PBMCs. The DNA of the CDR3 is TGCGCCAGCAGTCAGAAGGGGGACAGGGGGGAGTACGAGCAGTACTTC. It translates to CASSQKGDRGEYEQYF.